The 2 T cell receptor beta chains below come from one sample, sequenced in a study of blood T cell repertoires in COVID-19. Generated by immunoSEQ multiplex PCR, the TCRdb table keeps only in-frame clones and is missing some. This sample has about 87,000 clones, with roughly 89% found just once. Sequences were obtained from peripheral blood. These receptors all come from a woman of 80 years or more with active COVID-19.

This clone occurred once. This chain joins TRBV2 and TRBJ2-3; tentatively, D is TRBD1 (7 bases). Germline V gives CDR1 SNHLY, CDR2 FYNNEI. Between the trimmed V and J ends, which lost 6 bases and 2 bases, there was a span of 18 bases. This CDR3 is built from 16 residues. This chain's CDR3 is CASSGIQGGFTDTQYF. CDR3 nucleotide sequence: TGTGCCAGCAGCGGAATTCAGGGGGGATTCACAGATACGCAGTATTTT.

The chain combines TRBV19 with TRBJ2-3; TRBD2 agrees at 12 bases. Germline trimming cut 4 bases from V and 6 bases from J; bases unmatched to any gene: 8. Germline V gene data show CDR1 as LNHDA and CDR2 as SQIVND (reference sequence). This CDR3 has 16 amino acids. Written as DNA, the CDR3 is TGTGCCAGTAGTAAGGGACTAGCGGGTCCGGGGGATACGCAGTATTTT. Translated: CASSKGLAGPGDTQYF.